This T cell receptor (beta chain) emerged from a study of sequential checkpoint blockade in melanoma. Turning to the study itself: Randomization was 1:1 between first-line nivolumab→ipilimumab and ipilimumab→nivolumab. After both sequences, patients received maintenance nivolumab.

Germline V gene lookup returns CDR1 MDHEN and CDR2 SYDVKM. The CDR3 loop spans 15 amino acids. With 5 bases clipped from V and 2 bases from J, the junction kept 6 bases outside the gene matches. This clone appeared a single time. As for treatment: randomized to nivolumab then ipilimumab (arm A) or the reverse (arm B). DNA-damaging chemotherapy had not been given to any patient beforehand. Sorted cells were live CD3+CD8+, lacking CD19 and CD56, from PBMCs. Here immunoSEQ multiplex PCR was the method, and the copy in TCRdb shows in-frame clones only, minus some. Found here are tens of thousands of clones, approximately 85% of them singletons; the top ten hold around 6%.

The sequences come from CD8+ T cells sorted from blood (inferred from file names), collected from a patient given nivolumab and ipilimumab in sequence. The chain couples TRBV28 to TRBJ2-1; 7 bases are a match to TRBD1. The receptor comes from a human donor with melanoma. CDR3 residues: CASSPDRDPYNEQFF. The CDR3 DNA reads TGTGCCAGCAGTCCCGACAGGGACCCCTACAATGAGCAGTTCTTC.